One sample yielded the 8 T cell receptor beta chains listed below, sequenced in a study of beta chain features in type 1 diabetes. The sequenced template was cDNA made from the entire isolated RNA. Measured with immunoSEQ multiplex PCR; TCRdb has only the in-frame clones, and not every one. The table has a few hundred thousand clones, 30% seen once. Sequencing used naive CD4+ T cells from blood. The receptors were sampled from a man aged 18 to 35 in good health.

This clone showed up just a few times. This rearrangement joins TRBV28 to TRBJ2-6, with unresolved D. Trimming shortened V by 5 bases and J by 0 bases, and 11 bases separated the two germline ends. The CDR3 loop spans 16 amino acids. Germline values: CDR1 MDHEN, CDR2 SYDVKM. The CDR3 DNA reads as TGTGCCAGCAGTCTCGGGTACGGCTCTGGGGCCAACGTCCTGACTTTC. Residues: CASSLGYGSGANVLTF.

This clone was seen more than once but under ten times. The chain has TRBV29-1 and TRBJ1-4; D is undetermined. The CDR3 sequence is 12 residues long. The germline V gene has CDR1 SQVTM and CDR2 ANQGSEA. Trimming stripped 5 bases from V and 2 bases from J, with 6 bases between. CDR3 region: CSVSGTNEKLFF. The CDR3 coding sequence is TGCAGCGTTTCCGGGACTAATGAAAAACTGTTTTTT. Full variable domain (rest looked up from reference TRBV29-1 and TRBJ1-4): SAVISQKPSRDICQRGTSLTIQCQVDSQVTMMFWYRQQPGQSLTLIATANQGSEATYESGFVIDKFPISRPNLTFSTLTVSNMSPEDSSIYLCSVSGTNEKLFFGSGTQLSVL.

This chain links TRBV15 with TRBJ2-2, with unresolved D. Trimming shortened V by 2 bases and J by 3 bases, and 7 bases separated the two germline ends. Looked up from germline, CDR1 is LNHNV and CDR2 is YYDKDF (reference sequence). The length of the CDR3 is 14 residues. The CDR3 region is CATSRKAYTGELFF. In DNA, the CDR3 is TGTGCCACCAGCAGAAAAGCCTACACCGGGGAGCTGTTTTTT. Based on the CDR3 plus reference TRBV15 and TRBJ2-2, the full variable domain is DAMVIQNPRYQVTQFGKPVTLSCSQTLNHNVMYWYQQKSSQAPKLLFHYYDKDFNNEADTPDNFQSRRPNTSFCFLDIRSPGLGDTAMYLCATSRKAYTGELFFGEGSRLTVL.

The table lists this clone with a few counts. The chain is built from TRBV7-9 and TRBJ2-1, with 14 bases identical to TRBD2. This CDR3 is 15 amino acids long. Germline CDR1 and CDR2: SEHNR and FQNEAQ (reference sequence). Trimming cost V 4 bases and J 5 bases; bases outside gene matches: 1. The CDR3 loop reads CASSSTSGRDNEQFF. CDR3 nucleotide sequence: TGTGCCAGCAGCTCGACTAGCGGGAGGGACAATGAGCAGTTCTTC.

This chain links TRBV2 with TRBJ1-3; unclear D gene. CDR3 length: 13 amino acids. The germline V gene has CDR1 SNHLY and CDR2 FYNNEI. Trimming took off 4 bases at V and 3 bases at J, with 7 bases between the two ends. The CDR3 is CASSADHGNTIYF. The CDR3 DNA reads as TGTGCCAGCAGTGCTGATCATGGAAACACCATATATTTT. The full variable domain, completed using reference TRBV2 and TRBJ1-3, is EPEVTQTPSHQVTQMGQEVILRCVPISNHLYFYWYRQILGQKVEFLVSFYNNEISEKSEIFDDQFSVERPDGSNFTLKIRSTKLEDSAMYFCASSADHGNTIYFGEGSWLTVV.

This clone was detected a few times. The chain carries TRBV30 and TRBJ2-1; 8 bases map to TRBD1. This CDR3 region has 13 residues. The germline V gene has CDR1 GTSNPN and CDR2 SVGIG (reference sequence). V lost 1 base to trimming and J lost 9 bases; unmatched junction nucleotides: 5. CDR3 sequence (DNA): TGTGCCTGGAGTGCGGACAGGGCGGGTGAGCAGTTCTTC. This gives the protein CAWSADRAGEQFF.

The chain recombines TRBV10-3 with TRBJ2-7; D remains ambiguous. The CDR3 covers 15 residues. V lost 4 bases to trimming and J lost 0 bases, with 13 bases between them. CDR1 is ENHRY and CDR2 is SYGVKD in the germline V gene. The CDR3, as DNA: TGTGCCATCAGTGTCGGAATGACCCGCTCCTACGAGCAGTACTTC. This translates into CAISVGMTRSYEQYF.

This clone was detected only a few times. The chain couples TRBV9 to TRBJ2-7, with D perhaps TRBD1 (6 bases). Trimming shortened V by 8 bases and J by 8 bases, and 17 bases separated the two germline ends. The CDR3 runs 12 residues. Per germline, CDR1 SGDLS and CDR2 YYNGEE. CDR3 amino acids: CASTDRTSKQYF. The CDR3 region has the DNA TGTGCCAGTACCGACAGGACGAGTAAGCAGTACTTC.